The 17 T cell receptor beta chains below all came from one sample that was sequenced in a study of blood T cell repertoires in COVID-19. Profiling relied on immunoSEQ multiplex PCR, and the TCRdb table lists in-frame clones only, not all of them. This sample has a few hundred thousand clones, with around 84% found just once. The sample comprised PBMCs or T cells enriched from blood (not recorded which). These receptors were collected from a woman between 45 and 65 years old who had been exposed to COVID-19.

V gene TRBV9 combines with J gene TRBJ2-2; D may be TRBD1 (6 bases). Between the trimmed V and J ends, which lost 1 base and 2 bases, there was a span of 12 bases. This CDR3 comprises 16 residues. CDR1 and CDR2 from the germline V gene are SGDLS and YYNGEE. The CDR3 DNA reads TGTGCCAGCAGCGTAAATGGGGGCTTTAACACCGGGGAGCTGTTTTTT. The encoded protein is CASSVNGGFNTGELFF.

The chain is built from TRBV13 and TRBJ2-1, with TRBD2 matching 10 bases. Per the germline V gene, CDR1 is PRHDT and CDR2 is FYEKMQ (reference sequence). This CDR3 has 15 amino acids. V trimming: 3 bases; J trimming: 2 bases; junction bases outside the gene matches: 1. The CDR3 protein is CASSFGTSAYNEQFF. The CDR3 nucleotides are TGTGCCAGCAGCTTTGGGACTAGCGCCTACAATGAGCAGTTCTTC.

This clone was observed a single time. The chain uses TRBV9 and TRBJ2-1; D is undetermined. Germline CDR1 reads SGDLS; CDR2 reads YYNGEE. The CDR3 loop spans 12 amino acids. Trimming took off 0 bases at V and 7 bases at J, with 5 bases between the two ends. The chain's CDR3 is CASSVARNEQFF. CDR3 in DNA: TGTGCCAGCAGCGTAGCTAGAAATGAGCAGTTCTTC.

The chain carries TRBV15 and TRBJ2-3, with TRBD2 identical over 16 bases. Germline V CDR1 and CDR2: LNHNV, YYDKDF (reference sequence). The CDR3 has 19 amino acids. Germline trimming cut 0 bases from V and 3 bases from J; bases unmatched to any gene: 6. The CDR3 DNA is TGTGCCACCAGCAGAGATTCGCCGGGACTAGCGGGGGGGACAGATACGCAGTATTTT. This codes for CATSRDSPGLAGGTDTQYF.

The chain has TRBV11-3 and TRBJ2-2, with D possibly being TRBD1 (5 bases). The CDR3 totals 15 residues. Germline CDR1 SGHNT, CDR2 YENEEA. The V and J ends lost 1 base and 6 bases respectively, with 12 bases between them. The CDR3 DNA sequence: TGTGCCAGCAGCTTAGGGTACAGGTCGTCCGGGGAGCTGTTTTTT. This translates into CASSLGYRSSGELFF.

The chain couples TRBV5-1 to TRBJ1-1; D is perhaps TRBD1 (6 bases). V lost 1 base, J lost 0 bases, and 10 bases lay in between. Looked up from germline, CDR1 is SGHRS and CDR2 is YFSETQ. The CDR3 loop spans 15 amino acids. The DNA of the CDR3 is TGCGCCAGCAGCTTGCCGGGACAAATGAACACTGAAGCTTTCTTT. As protein: CASSLPGQMNTEAFF. Full variable domain (remainder filled in from reference TRBV5-1 and TRBJ1-1): KAGVTQTPRYLIKTRGQQVTLSCSPISGHRSVSWYQQTPGQGLQFLFEYFSETQRNKGNFPGRFSGRQFSNSRSEMNVSTLELGDSALYLCASSLPGQMNTEAFFGQGTRLTVV.

V usage is TRBV15 and J usage is TRBJ1-2; a weak D match, TRBD1 (6 bases). Deletions cut 3 bases from V and 3 bases from J, with 14 bases between. The CDR3 contains 15 residues. Looked up from germline, CDR1 is LNHNV and CDR2 is YYDKDF (reference sequence). The DNA of the CDR3 is TGTGCCACCAGCAGTCAGGCGGGGGCCCACTATGGCTACACCTTC. Protein: CATSSQAGAHYGYTF.

This chain uses TRBV4-1 with TRBJ1-1; D call uncertain. V lost 1 base and J 1 base, leaving 10 bases between the germline ends. This CDR3 spans 15 amino acids. Germline CDR1 reads MGHRA; CDR2 reads YSYEKL. CDR3 DNA: TGCGCCAGCAGCCAAGGCCCCCCAGGGAACACTGAAGCTTTCTTT. It yields the protein CASSQGPPGNTEAFF.

The chain uses TRBV6-5 and TRBJ1-6; TRBD1 aligns across 7 bases. Germline V gene sequence: CDR1 MNHEY, CDR2 SVGAGI. The CDR3 has 15 residues. V dropped 2 bases and J dropped 7; count of bases not matched to a gene: 5. CDR3: CASSYTTGNNSPLHF. Written as DNA, the CDR3 is TGTGCCAGCAGTTACACGACAGGGAACAATTCACCCCTCCACTTT.

The V call is TRBV4-1, the J call TRBJ1-4, with a weak D call TRBD1 (5 bases). This CDR3 region has 13 residues. Deletions cut 3 bases from V and 6 bases from J, with 8 bases between. CDR1 MGHRA and CDR2 YSYEKL come from the germline V gene. CDR3 coding DNA: TGCGCCAGCAGCCAGGGACTAGATGAAAAACTGTTTTTT. Encoded protein: CASSQGLDEKLFF.

This rearrangement joins TRBV5-1 to TRBJ2-1; a weak D match, TRBD1 (6 bases). Trimming shortened V by 4 bases and J by 7 bases, and 12 bases separated the two germline ends. The CDR3 has 13 amino acids. Germline V CDR1 and CDR2: SGHRS, YFSETQ. Here the CDR3 DNA reads TGCGCCAGCAGCCTCGGACAGTCAAATGAGCAGTTCTTC. Amino acids: CASSLGQSNEQFF.

The chain couples TRBV4-3 to TRBJ1-5, with D unresolved. Trimming pared 0 bases from V and 1 base from J, leaving 7 bases between. The CDR3 is made up of 15 amino acids. The germline V gene encodes CDR1 LGHNA and CDR2 YSLEER. In DNA form, the CDR3 reads TGCGCCAGCAGCCAAGACACGAGGAGCAATCAGCCCCAGCATTTT. It translates to CASSQDTRSNQPQHF.

The chain employs TRBV5-1 and TRBJ1-4, with 10 bases matching TRBD1. Looked up from germline, CDR1 is SGHRS and CDR2 is YFSETQ. This CDR3 has 16 amino acids. V lost 0 bases and J lost 7; bases outside the gene matches: 6. CDR3 loop: CASSLAPTGGGEKLFF. CDR3 sequence (DNA): TGCGCCAGCAGCTTGGCCCCGACAGGGGGCGGTGAAAAACTGTTTTTT.

The chain carries TRBV7-8 and TRBJ1-3; tentatively, D is TRBD1 (5 bases). The CDR3 totals 14 residues. The ends were cut back, 5 bases at V and 5 bases at J, with 13 bases in the middle. The germline gives CDR1 SGHVS, CDR2 FQNEAQ. CDR3 bases: TGTGCCAGCAGCCCGAGGCTGGACAGAAACACCATATATTTT. Its protein product is CASSPRLDRNTIYF.

This chain uses TRBV4-3 with TRBJ2-3; weak D call: TRBD2 (6 bases). Germline-derived CDR1 and CDR2 are LGHNA and YSLEER. The CDR3 is made up of 14 amino acids. V was cut by 4 bases and J by 1 base, with 9 bases left in between. The CDR3 loop is CASSLWRGTDTQYF. DNA for the CDR3: TGCGCCAGCAGCCTCTGGAGGGGCACAGATACGCAGTATTTT.

The rearrangement joins TRBV23-1 to TRBJ1-1; D ambiguous. TRBV23-1 is labeled an ORF, and its function is uncertain. The CDR3 loop spans 16 amino acids. Trimming took 6 bases from V and 0 from J, leaving 17 bases between them. The CDR3 DNA reads TGCGCCAGCAGCCAAAAAGACGGGGTCCTGAACACTGAAGCTTTCTTT. Translated: CASSQKDGVLNTEAFF.

The rearrangement joins TRBV18 to TRBJ1-1; unclear D gene. Germline CDR1 and CDR2: KGHSH and LQKENI. The V end was cut by 2 bases, the J end by 10 bases, with 11 bases between. This CDR3 spans 12 amino acids. The CDR3 is CASSPNPSGAFF. For the CDR3, the DNA is TGTGCCAGCTCACCAAACCCCTCGGGAGCTTTCTTT.